The present T cell receptor (beta chain) was sequenced within a study of blood T cell repertoires in COVID-19. About the research overall: Sample material is recorded as cDNA or gDNA derived from T cells, B-cell-depleted T cells, or PBMCs.

Patients from Seattle were sampled longitudinally, starting during active infection. Germline CDR1 MNHEY, CDR2 SMNVEV (reference sequence). Trimming at V came to 1 base and at J to 2 bases, leaving 9 bases not matched to a gene. This CDR3 comprises 17 residues. Profiling relied on immunoSEQ multiplex PCR, and the TCRdb table lists in-frame clones only, not all of them. Among more than 300,000 clones listed, 90% were seen once. What was sequenced was peripheral blood. The source of this sequence is a woman between 40 and 55 years old with COVID-19, enrolled during active disease. V and J are TRBV27 and TRBJ2-7; TRBD2 agrees at 9 bases. The CDR3 here is CASSLLSLGTSTYEQYF. CDR3 nucleotide sequence: TGTGCCAGCAGTTTATTATCTCTCGGGACTAGCACCTACGAGCAGTACTTC.